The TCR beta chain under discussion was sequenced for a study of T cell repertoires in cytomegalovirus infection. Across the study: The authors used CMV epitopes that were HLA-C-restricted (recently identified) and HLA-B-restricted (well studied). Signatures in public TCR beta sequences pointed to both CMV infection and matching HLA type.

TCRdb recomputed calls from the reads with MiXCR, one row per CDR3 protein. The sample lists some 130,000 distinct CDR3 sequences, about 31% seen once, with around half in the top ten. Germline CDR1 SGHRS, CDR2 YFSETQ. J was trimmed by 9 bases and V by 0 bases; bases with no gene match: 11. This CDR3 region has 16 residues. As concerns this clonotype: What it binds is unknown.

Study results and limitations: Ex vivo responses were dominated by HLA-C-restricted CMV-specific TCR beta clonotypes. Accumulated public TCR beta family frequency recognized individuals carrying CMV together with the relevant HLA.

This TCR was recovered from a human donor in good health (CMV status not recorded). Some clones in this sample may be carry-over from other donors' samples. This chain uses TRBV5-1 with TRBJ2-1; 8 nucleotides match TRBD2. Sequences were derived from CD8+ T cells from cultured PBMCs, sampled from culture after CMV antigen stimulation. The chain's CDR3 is CASSLAGGGPGGEQFF. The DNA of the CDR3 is TGCGCCAGCAGCTTGGCCGGGGGGGGCCCTGGAGGTGAGCAGTTCTTC.